This T cell receptor beta chain stems from a study of cytomegalovirus exposure and HLA in healthy donors. Study observations and caveats: It was reported in a later analysis that an Asian-associated ancestry cluster showed fewer N-insertions than the 666-donor mean. Further analysis was carried out later, and it showed several of the most significant clusters appearing linked to common viral pathogens. Accurate prediction of most subjects' HLA-A and HLA-B alleles from TCR beta sequences was reported.

Comments on this clone: Its antigen is not identified.

The PCR ran on 60 Vbeta and 13 Jbeta primers. Generated by immunoSEQ multiplex PCR, the TCRdb table keeps only in-frame clones and is missing some. The table lists 150,000 to 200,000 clones, roughly 79% of them singletons, with 1.5% to 2% in the top ten. V lost 1 base and J 4 bases, leaving 10 bases between the germline ends. Germline V gene data show CDR1 as SGHDN and CDR2 as FVKESK. CDR3 size: 14 residues. V usage is TRBV14 and J usage is TRBJ2-5; weak D call: TRBD1 (6 bases). The sequenced sample was PBMCs. This TCR derives from a man in his thirties or forties in good health and CMV-seronegative. The CDR3 DNA sequence: TGTGCCAGCAGCCAAGGGGGGCGCGGAGAGACCCAGTACTTC. Translated, it gives CASSQGGRGETQYF.